This TCR beta chain stems from a study of blood T cell repertoires in COVID-19. Study information: Samples of COVID-19 (acute and convalescent) were obtained from the United States, Italy and Spain. In each case, the material was cDNA or gDNA derived from T cells, B-cell-depleted T cells, or PBMCs.

The CDR3 extends over 14 amino acids. V was trimmed by 4 bases and J by 2 bases, leaving 11 bases between them. From germline, CDR1 is KGHSH and CDR2 LQKENI. Measured with immunoSEQ multiplex PCR; TCRdb has only the in-frame clones, and not every one. The table records 280,000 or so clones, 65% to 90% of them present only once. Specimen: peripheral blood. The chain uses TRBV18 and TRBJ2-5; D remains ambiguous. This receptor was obtained from a human donor in a cohort sampled during active COVID-19. For the CDR3, the DNA is TGTGCCAGCTCACAGCTGGCGGCACAAGAGACCCAGTACTTC. Encoded protein: CASSQLAAQETQYF.